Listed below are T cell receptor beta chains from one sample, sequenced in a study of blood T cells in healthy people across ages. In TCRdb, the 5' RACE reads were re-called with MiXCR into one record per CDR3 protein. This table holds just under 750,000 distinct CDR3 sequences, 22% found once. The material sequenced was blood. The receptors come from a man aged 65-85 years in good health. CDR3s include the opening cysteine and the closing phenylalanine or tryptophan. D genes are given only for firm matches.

CDR3aa: CASSYKVGPAGGNTIYF
d_gene: -
v_gene: TRBV6-5
j_gene: TRBJ1-3

CDR3aa: CASHQGSTEAFF
d_gene: -
v_gene: TRBV6-6
j_gene: TRBJ1-1

CDR3aa: CACSLVITGTLSPDTQYF
d_gene: -
v_gene: TRBV7-2
j_gene: TRBJ2-3

CDR3aa: CASSRRDKTTEAFF
d_gene: -
v_gene: TRBV4-2
j_gene: TRBJ1-1

CDR3aa: CASSFGFRGQPQHF
d_gene: -
v_gene: TRBV5-6
j_gene: TRBJ1-5

CDR3aa: CASSRSPGVGYEQYF
d_gene: -
v_gene: TRBV7-2
j_gene: -

CDR3aa: CSARDHVAGREETQYF
d_gene: TRBD2
v_gene: TRBV20-1
j_gene: TRBJ2-5

CDR3aa: CASSLGRGLAGAQFF
d_gene: TRBD2
v_gene: TRBV12-3/TRBV12-4
j_gene: TRBJ2-1

CDR3aa: CASSEYQRGGSGLTQYF
d_gene: TRBD2
v_gene: TRBV25-1
j_gene: TRBJ2-5

CDR3aa: CASSLSRGRDEQYF
d_gene: -
v_gene: TRBV12-3/TRBV12-4
j_gene: TRBJ2-7

CDR3aa: CSAAGQGGETQYF
d_gene: TRBD1
v_gene: TRBV20-1
j_gene: TRBJ2-5

CDR3aa: CASSQESETSYSEQFF
d_gene: TRBD2
v_gene: TRBV4-2
j_gene: TRBJ2-1

CDR3aa: CASTDVRGYTF
d_gene: -
v_gene: TRBV6-6
j_gene: TRBJ1-2

CDR3aa: CASSLASISGNTIYF
d_gene: -
v_gene: TRBV12-3/TRBV12-4
j_gene: TRBJ1-3

CDR3aa: CASSSEGTGPGELFF
d_gene: TRBD1
v_gene: TRBV5-5
j_gene: TRBJ2-2

CDR3aa: CASSLKIRPSYNEQFF
d_gene: -
v_gene: TRBV12-3/TRBV12-4
j_gene: TRBJ2-1

CDR3aa: CASRPSTGVGTEAFF
d_gene: TRBD1
v_gene: TRBV6-6
j_gene: TRBJ1-1

CDR3aa: CASIAETAGELFF
d_gene: -
v_gene: TRBV2
j_gene: TRBJ2-2

CDR3aa: CAPGEGWNEQFF
d_gene: TRBD2
v_gene: TRBV10-3
j_gene: TRBJ2-1

CDR3aa: CASSLLTTGEQTQYF
d_gene: -
v_gene: TRBV5-1
j_gene: TRBJ2-5

CDR3aa: CAISPDADTGELFF
d_gene: -
v_gene: TRBV10-3
j_gene: TRBJ2-2

CDR3aa: CASSLGLAGEETQYF
d_gene: TRBD2
v_gene: TRBV2
j_gene: TRBJ2-5

CDR3aa: CASSKQGGAEAFF
d_gene: -
v_gene: TRBV6-6
j_gene: TRBJ1-1

CDR3aa: CASSQTGTRNTGELFF
d_gene: -
v_gene: TRBV3-1
j_gene: TRBJ2-2

CDR3aa: CATSDSRTSGSYNEQFF
d_gene: TRBD2
v_gene: TRBV24-1
j_gene: TRBJ2-1

CDR3aa: CASSPTSRTGELFF
d_gene: TRBD2
v_gene: TRBV5-1
j_gene: TRBJ2-2

CDR3aa: CSARGRGLAKNIQYF
d_gene: -
v_gene: TRBV20-1
j_gene: TRBJ2-4

CDR3aa: CASSARQSYEQYF
d_gene: -
v_gene: TRBV27
j_gene: TRBJ2-7

CDR3aa: CASSPRYAATNEKLFF
d_gene: -
v_gene: TRBV3-1
j_gene: TRBJ1-4

CDR3aa: CASSLAEGMEKLFF
d_gene: -
v_gene: TRBV7-9
j_gene: TRBJ1-4

CDR3aa: CASSLEGNSPLHF
d_gene: -
v_gene: TRBV7-9
j_gene: TRBJ1-6

CDR3aa: CASRDGGARMNTEAFF
d_gene: -
v_gene: TRBV6-1
j_gene: TRBJ1-1